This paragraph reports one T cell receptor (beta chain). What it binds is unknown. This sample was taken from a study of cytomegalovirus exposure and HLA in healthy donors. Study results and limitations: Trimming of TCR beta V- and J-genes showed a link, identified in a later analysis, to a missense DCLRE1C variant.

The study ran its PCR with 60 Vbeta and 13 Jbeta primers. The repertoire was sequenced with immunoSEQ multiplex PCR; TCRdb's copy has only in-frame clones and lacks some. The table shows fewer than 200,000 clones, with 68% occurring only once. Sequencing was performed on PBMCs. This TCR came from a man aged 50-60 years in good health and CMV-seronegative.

The CDR3 coding sequence is TGTGCCAGCAGCCACTTGCCGACTCCCTCTTCCCACAATGAGCAGTTCTTC. It is translated as CASSHLPTPSSHNEQFF. This chain connects TRBV27 to TRBJ2-1; D is unclear. V was cut by 6 bases and J by 5 bases, with 23 bases left in between. Per germline, CDR1 MNHEY and CDR2 SMNVEV (reference sequence). This CDR3 is built from 17 residues.